A selection of T cell receptor beta chains follows, all from one sample in a study of blood T cell repertoires in COVID-19. Assay used: immunoSEQ multiplex PCR; TCRdb lists only in-frame clones, some missing. The profile shows roughly 150,000 clones, about four fifths of them singletons. The sample taken for sequencing was peripheral blood. Receptors were obtained from an older woman with COVID-19, enrolled during active disease. CDR3s include the opening cysteine and the closing phenylalanine or tryptophan. A D gene is named only where the DNA matches it firmly. The listing skips clone size in some rows; elsewhere it reads once, few, many or a size class.

>TRBV7-9|17|-|TRBJ2-3|-
CASSLGRLGLAADTQYF
TGTGCCAGCAGCTTAGGGAGACTAGGATTGGCGGCAGATACGCAGTATTTT
>TRBV10-3|17|-|TRBJ2-2|-
CAISESLVRQGPGELFF
TGTGCCATCAGTGAGTCGCTGGTTAGGCAGGGGCCCGGGGAGCTGTTTTTT
>TRBV19|12|-|TRBJ1-3|-
CASSRVGDTIYF
TGTGCCAGTAGTAGGGTCGGGGACACCATATATTTT
>TRBV6-5|15|-|TRBJ1-6|TRBD1
CASRKDRGNNSPLHF
TGTGCCAGCAGAAAGGACAGGGGAAATAATTCACCCCTCCACTTT
>TRBV19|13|-|TRBJ1-1|TRBD1
CASSMQGQSLAFF
TGTGCCAGTAGTATGCAGGGACAGAGTTTAGCTTTCTTT
>TRBV11-2|14|-|TRBJ2-2|-
CASSVQGMSGELFF
TGTGCCAGCAGCGTACAGGGAATGTCCGGGGAGCTGTTTTTT
>TRBV6-1|19|-|TRBJ2-1|TRBD2
CASSEELAGALSSYNEQFF
TGTGCCAGCAGTGAAGAACTAGCGGGGGCCTTAAGCTCCTACAATGAGCAGTTCTTC
>TRBV30|13|-|TRBJ1-5|-
CAWSMGEGQPQHF
TGTGCCTGGAGTATGGGGGAGGGTCAGCCCCAGCATTTT
>TRBV5-8|16|-|TRBJ2-5|TRBD2
CASSPGRTAIKETQYF
TGTGCCAGCAGCCCCGGGAGGACTGCCATCAAAGAGACCCAGTACTTC
>TRBV19|19|-|TRBJ2-6|TRBD1
CASSIRPDRVLSGANVLTF
TGTGCCAGTAGTATTCGCCCCGACAGGGTACTCTCTGGGGCCAACGTCCTGACTTTC
>TRBV6-6|14|once|TRBJ2-2|TRBD1
CASSWDRATGELFF
TGTGCCAGCAGCTGGGACAGGGCGACCGGGGAGCTGTTTTTT
>TRBV2|12|-|TRBJ1-2|-
CASSEVGVGYTF
TGTGCCAGCAGTGAAGTGGGCGTAGGCTACACCTTC
>TRBV6-1|15|-|TRBJ1-2|-
CASSEGGAARYGYTF
TGTGCCAGCAGTGAAGGTGGGGCAGCGAGATATGGCTACACCTTC
>TRBV6-1|15|-|TRBJ1-6|-
CASSEPRQLNSPLHF
TGTGCCAGCAGTGAACCTAGACAGCTTAATTCACCCCTCCACTTT
>TRBV5-4|16|few|TRBJ2-3|TRBD1
CASSFGGQGGTDTQYF
TGTGCCAGCAGCTTTGGAGGTCAGGGGGGCACAGATACGCAGTATTTT
>TRBV3-1/TRBV3-2|16|once|TRBJ1-6|-
CASSRGLSSYNSPLHF
TGTGCCAGCAGCCGCGGGCTGAGCTCCTATAATTCACCCCTCCACTTT
>TRBV6-6|13|once|TRBJ1-1|-
CASSFGQGTEAFF
TGTGCCAGCAGTTTCGGTCAGGGCACTGAAGCTTTCTTT
>TRBV5-1|15|-|TRBJ2-2|TRBD1
CASSVQGSNTGELFF
TGCGCCAGCAGCGTACAGGGGTCGAACACCGGGGAGCTGTTTTTT
>TRBV6-2/TRBV6-3|15|few|TRBJ2-1|TRBD1
CASSADRGAYNEQFF
TGTGCCAGCAGTGCCGACAGGGGTGCCTACAATGAGCAGTTCTTC
>TRBV4-3|16|-|TRBJ2-7|-
CASSQEYRWEHHEQYF
TGCGCCAGCAGCCAAGAATATCGGTGGGAGCACCACGAGCAGTACTTC
>TRBV6-5|15|-|TRBJ2-2|TRBD2
CASTGTSRVRGELFF
TGTGCCAGCACTGGGACTAGCCGGGTTCGTGGGGAGCTGTTTTTT
>TRBV7-2|13|-|TRBJ1-2|TRBD1
CASSSRQGGGYTF
TGTGCCAGCAGCTCTCGACAGGGAGGTGGCTACACCTTC
>TRBV27|15|-|TRBJ2-6|-
CASAARSSGANVLTF
TGTGCCAGCGCCGCTCGGAGCTCTGGGGCCAACGTCCTGACTTTC
>TRBV7-9|16|-|TRBJ2-1|TRBD2
CASSVERGLSYNEQFF
TGTGCCAGCAGCGTCGAGCGGGGCCTTTCCTACAATGAGCAGTTCTTC
>TRBV11-2|16|-|TRBJ1-4|-
CASSLRHNRVYEKLFF
TGTGCCAGCAGCCTCAGACACAACAGGGTCTATGAAAAACTGTTTTTT
>TRBV28|14|-|TRBJ1-1|-
CASSLADFNTEAFF
TGTGCCAGCAGTTTAGCGGATTTCAACACTGAAGCTTTCTTT
>TRBV5-1|15|-|TRBJ2-3|TRBD2
CASSLAGGTPDTQYF
TGCGCCAGCAGCTTGGCGGGGGGGACCCCAGATACGCAGTATTTT
>TRBV15|14|few|TRBJ2-2|TRBD1
CATSYDRGLRELFF
TGTGCCACCAGCTACGACAGGGGTCTCCGGGAGCTGTTTTTT
>TRBV3-1/TRBV3-2|15|-|TRBJ1-6|TRBD1
CASSPAGTGVSPLHF
TGTGCCAGCAGCCCAGCCGGGACAGGGGTATCACCCCTCCACTTT
>TRBV23-1|14|once|TRBJ2-5|TRBD1
CASSPEGQRETQYF
TGCGCCAGCAGTCCAGAGGGACAGCGGGAGACCCAGTACTTC
>TRBV5-1|16|-|TRBJ1-1|TRBD1
CASSVRTGGKGTEAFF
TGCGCCAGCAGCGTACGGACAGGGGGCAAGGGCACTGAAGCTTTCTTT
>TRBV19|14|few|TRBJ1-5|TRBD1
CASSIARGHQPQHF
TGTGCCAGTAGTATAGCCAGGGGGCATCAGCCCCAGCATTTT
>TRBV19|14|-|TRBJ1-5|TRBD1
CASRPPGQGKSQHF
TGTGCCAGTAGGCCGCCGGGACAGGGGAAGTCCCAGCATTTT
>TRBV5-1|15|-|TRBJ2-5|-
CASSLFRVSQETQYF
TGCGCCAGCAGCTTGTTTCGAGTTAGCCAAGAGACCCAGTACTTC
>TRBV5-4|14|-|TRBJ1-2|-
CASSLQGHADGYTF
TGTGCCAGCAGCTTACAGGGCCACGCGGACGGCTACACCTTC
>TRBV6-5|14|-|TRBJ2-2|TRBD1
CASRIQGEAGELFF
TGTGCCAGCAGGATACAGGGGGAAGCCGGGGAGCTGTTTTTT
>TRBV18|16|-|TRBJ2-3|-
CASSNDGSGYADTQYF
TGTGCCAGCTCAAACGACGGGAGTGGGTACGCAGATACGCAGTATTTT
>TRBV7-9|16|few|TRBJ1-3|TRBD1
CASRSTQGTSGNTIYF
TGTGCCAGCAGATCCACACAGGGGACTTCTGGAAACACCATATATTTT
>TRBV10-3|16|-|TRBJ2-4|-
CAISESKGVAKNIQYF
TGTGCCATCAGTGAGTCGAAAGGGGTAGCCAAAAACATTCAGTACTTC
>TRBV5-4|15|-|TRBJ1-4|TRBD1
CASTLYDRGSEKLFF
TGTGCCAGCACCCTCTACGACAGGGGGTCGGAAAAACTGTTTTTT
>TRBV4-1|17|-|TRBJ2-2|TRBD2
CASSPSAGGQYTGELFF
TGCGCCAGCAGCCCCTCGGCGGGGGGCCAATACACCGGGGAGCTGTTTTTT
>TRBV11-2|15|-|TRBJ2-5|TRBD2
CASSSGLNGQETQYF
TGTGCCAGCAGCTCGGGACTAAACGGTCAAGAGACCCAGTACTTC